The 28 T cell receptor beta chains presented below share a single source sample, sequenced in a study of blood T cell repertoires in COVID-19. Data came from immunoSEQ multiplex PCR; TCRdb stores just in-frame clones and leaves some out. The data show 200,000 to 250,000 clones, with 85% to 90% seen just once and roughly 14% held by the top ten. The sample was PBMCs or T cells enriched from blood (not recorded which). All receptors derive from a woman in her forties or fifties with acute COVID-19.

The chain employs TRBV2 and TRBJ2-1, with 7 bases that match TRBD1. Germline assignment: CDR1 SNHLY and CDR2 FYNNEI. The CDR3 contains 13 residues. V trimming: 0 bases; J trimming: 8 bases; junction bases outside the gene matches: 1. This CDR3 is CASSEAGTDEQFF. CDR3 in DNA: TGTGCCAGCAGTGAAGCGGGGACAGATGAGCAGTTCTTC.

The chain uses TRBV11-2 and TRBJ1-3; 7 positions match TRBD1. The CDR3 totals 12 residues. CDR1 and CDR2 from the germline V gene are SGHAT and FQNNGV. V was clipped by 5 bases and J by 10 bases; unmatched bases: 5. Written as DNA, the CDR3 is TGTGCCAGCAGCAGGGGGCGTAAAACCATATATTTT. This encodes CASSRGRKTIYF.

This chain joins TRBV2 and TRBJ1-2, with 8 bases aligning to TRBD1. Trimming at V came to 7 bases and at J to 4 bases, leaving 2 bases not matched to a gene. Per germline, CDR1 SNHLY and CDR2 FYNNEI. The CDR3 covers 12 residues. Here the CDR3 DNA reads TGTGCCAGCAAGGGGACAGGCTATGGCTACACCTTC. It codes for CASKGTGYGYTF.

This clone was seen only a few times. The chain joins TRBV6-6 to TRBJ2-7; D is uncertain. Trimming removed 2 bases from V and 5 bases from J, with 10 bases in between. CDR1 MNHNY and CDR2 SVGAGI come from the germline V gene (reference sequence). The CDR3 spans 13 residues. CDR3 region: CASSYAQAHEQYF. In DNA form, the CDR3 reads TGTGCCAGCAGTTACGCGCAGGCCCACGAGCAGTACTTC.

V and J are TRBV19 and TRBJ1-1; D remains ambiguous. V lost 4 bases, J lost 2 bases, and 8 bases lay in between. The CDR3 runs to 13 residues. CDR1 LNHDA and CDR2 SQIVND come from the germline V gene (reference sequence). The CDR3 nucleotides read TGTGCCAGTAGTACCGGGAGAAACACTGAAGCTTTCTTT. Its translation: CASSTGRNTEAFF.

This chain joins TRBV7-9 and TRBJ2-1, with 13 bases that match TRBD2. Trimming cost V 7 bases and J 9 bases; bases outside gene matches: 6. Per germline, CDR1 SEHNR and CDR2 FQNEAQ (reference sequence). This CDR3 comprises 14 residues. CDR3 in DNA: TGTGCCAGCATGGGACTAGCGGGACACGGTGAGCAGTTCTTC. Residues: CASMGLAGHGEQFF.

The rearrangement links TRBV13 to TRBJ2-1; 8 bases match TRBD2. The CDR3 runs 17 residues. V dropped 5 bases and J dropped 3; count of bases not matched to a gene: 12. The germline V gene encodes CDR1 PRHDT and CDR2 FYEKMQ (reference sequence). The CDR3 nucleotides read TGTGCCAGCAGCCCCCGCGGGGGGCGCTTGAGCTACAATGAGCAGTTCTTC. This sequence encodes CASSPRGGRLSYNEQFF. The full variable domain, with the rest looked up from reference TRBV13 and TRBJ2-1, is AAGVIQSPRHLIKEKRETATLKCYPIPRHDTVYWYQQGPGQDPQFLISFYEKMQSDKGSIPDRFSAQQFSDYHSELNMSSLELGDSALYFCASSPRGGRLSYNEQFFGPGTRLTVL.

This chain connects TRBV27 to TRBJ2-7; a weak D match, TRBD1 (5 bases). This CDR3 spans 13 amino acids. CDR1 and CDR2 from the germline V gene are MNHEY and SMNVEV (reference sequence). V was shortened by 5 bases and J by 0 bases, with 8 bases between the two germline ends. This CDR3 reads CASSPDSSYEQYF. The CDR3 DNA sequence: TGTGCCAGCAGTCCCGACAGCTCCTACGAGCAGTACTTC.

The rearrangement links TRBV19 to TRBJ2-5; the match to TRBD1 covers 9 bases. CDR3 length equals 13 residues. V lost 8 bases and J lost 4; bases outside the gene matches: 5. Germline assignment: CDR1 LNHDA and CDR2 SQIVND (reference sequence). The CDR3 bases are TGTGCCAGTGGGGGACAGGGTCCAGAGACCCAGTACTTC. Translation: CASGGQGPETQYF.

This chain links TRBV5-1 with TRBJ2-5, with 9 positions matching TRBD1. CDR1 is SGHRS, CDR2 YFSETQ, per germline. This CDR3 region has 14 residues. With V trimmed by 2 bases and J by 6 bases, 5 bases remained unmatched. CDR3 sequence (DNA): TGCGCCAGCAGCTTTACAGGGGGCACGCAGACCCAGTACTTC. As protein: CASSFTGGTQTQYF.

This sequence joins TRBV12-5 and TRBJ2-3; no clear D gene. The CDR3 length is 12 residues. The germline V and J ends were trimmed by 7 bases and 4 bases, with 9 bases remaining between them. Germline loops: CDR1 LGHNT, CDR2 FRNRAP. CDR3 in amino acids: CASAYGADTQYF. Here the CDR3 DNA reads TGTGCTAGTGCCTACGGAGCAGATACGCAGTATTTT.

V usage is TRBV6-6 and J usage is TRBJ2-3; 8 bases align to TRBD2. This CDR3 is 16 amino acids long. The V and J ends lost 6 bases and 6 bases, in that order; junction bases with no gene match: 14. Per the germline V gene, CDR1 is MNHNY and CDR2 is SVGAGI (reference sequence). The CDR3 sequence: CASSPPDGRGGDTQYF. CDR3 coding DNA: TGTGCCAGCAGCCCTCCCGACGGGAGGGGGGGCGATACGCAGTATTTT.

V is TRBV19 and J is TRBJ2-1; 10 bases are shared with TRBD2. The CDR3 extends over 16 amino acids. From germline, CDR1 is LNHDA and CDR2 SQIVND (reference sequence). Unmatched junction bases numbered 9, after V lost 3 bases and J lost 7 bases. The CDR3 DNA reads TGTGCCAGTAGTATGCAAGCGGGAGGGCCAAGGAATGAGCAGTTCTTC. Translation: CASSMQAGGPRNEQFF.

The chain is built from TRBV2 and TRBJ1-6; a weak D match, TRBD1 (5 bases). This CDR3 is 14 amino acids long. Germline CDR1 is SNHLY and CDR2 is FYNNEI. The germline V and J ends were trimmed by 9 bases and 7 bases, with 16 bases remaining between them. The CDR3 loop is CARGGTRWNSPLHF. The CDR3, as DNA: TGTGCCAGAGGAGGGACCCGATGGAATTCACCCCTCCACTTT.

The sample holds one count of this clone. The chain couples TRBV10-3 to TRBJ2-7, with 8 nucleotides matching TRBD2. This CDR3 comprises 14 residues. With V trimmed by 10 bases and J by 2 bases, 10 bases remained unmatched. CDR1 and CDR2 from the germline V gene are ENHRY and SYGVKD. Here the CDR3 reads CATKNSGAAYEQYF. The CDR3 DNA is TGTGCCACCAAGAATAGCGGGGCCGCCTACGAGCAGTACTTC.

The CDR3 coding sequence is TGTGCCAGCAGCTTGGGGCTCTGGGGACAGGACGACACCGGGGAGCTGTTTTTT. It specifies CASSLGLWGQDDTGELFF. The chain carries TRBV5-8 and TRBJ2-2, with 8 bases identical to TRBD1. This CDR3 comprises 18 residues. V dropped 0 bases and J dropped 3; count of bases not matched to a gene: 10. The germline V gene has CDR1 SGHTS and CDR2 YDEGEE.

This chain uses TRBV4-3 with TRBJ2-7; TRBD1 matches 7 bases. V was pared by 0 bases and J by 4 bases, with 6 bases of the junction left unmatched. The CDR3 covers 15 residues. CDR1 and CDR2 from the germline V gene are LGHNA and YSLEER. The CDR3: CASSQDLVGQYEQYF. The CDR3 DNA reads TGCGCCAGCAGCCAAGATCTAGTGGGACAGTACGAGCAGTACTTC.

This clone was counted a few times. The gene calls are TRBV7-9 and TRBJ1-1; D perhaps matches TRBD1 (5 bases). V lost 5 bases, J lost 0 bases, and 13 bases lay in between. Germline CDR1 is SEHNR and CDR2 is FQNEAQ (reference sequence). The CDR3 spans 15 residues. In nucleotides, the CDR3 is TGTGCCAGCAGCCCCCCGGGGGTCATGAACACTGAAGCTTTCTTT. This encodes CASSPPGVMNTEAFF.

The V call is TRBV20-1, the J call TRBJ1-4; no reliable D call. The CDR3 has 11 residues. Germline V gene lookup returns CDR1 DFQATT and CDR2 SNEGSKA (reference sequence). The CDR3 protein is CSPEYNEKLFF. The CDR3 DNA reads TGCAGCCCGGAGTATAATGAAAAACTGTTTTTT.

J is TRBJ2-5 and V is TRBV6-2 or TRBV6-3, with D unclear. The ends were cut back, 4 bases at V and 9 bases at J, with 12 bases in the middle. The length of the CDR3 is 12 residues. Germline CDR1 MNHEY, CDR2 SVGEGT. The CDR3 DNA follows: TGTGCCAGCAGTTCCCTAGGTCTAGCCCAGTACTTC. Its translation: CASSSLGLAQYF.

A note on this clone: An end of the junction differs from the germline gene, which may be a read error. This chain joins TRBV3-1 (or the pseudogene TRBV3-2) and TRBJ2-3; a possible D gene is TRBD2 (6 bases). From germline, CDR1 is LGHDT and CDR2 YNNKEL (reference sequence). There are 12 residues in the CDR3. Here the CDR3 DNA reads TGCCCGGGCAGGCCGGGGGAGGATACGCAGTATTTT. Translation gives CPGRPGEDTQYF.

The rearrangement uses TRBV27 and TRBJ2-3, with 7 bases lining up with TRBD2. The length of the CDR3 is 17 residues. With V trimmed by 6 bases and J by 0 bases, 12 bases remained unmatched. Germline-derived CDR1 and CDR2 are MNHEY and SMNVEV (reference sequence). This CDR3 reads CASRPRGSGTSTDTQYF. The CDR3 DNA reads TGTGCCAGCAGACCGCGGGGCAGCGGGACTAGCACAGATACGCAGTATTTT.

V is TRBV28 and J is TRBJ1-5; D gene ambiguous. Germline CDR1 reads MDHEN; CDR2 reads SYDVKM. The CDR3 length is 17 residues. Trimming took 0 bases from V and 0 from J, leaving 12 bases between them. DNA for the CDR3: TGTGCCAGCAGTTTATGGCCTCTGGGAGATAGCAATCAGCCCCAGCATTTT. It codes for CASSLWPLGDSNQPQHF.

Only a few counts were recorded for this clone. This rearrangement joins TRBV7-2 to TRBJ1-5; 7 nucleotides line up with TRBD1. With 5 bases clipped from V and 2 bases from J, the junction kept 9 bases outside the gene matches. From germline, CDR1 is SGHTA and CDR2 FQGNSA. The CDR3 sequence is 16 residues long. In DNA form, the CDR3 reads TGTGCCAGCAGCGCCCCGGGACAGCTGGGCAATCAGCCCCAGCATTTT. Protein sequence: CASSAPGQLGNQPQHF.

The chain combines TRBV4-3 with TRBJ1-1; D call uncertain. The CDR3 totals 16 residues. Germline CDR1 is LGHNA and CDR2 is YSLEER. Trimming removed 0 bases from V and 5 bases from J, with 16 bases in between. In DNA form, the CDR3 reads TGCGCCAGCAGCCAAGATCTGAGGGCCCGGGTAACTGAAGCTTTCTTT. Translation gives CASSQDLRARVTEAFF.

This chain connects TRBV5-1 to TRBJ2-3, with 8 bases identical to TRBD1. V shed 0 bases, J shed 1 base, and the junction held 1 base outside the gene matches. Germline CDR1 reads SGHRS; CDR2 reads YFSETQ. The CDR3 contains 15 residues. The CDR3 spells CASSLEDRGTDTQYF. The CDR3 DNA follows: TGCGCCAGCAGCTTGGAGGACAGGGGCACAGATACGCAGTATTTT.

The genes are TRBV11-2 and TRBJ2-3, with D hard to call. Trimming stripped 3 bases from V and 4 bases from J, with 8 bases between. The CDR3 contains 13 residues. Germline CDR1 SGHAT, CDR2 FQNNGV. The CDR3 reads CASSFRESDTQYF. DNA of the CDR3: TGTGCCAGCAGCTTCCGTGAGTCAGATACGCAGTATTTT.

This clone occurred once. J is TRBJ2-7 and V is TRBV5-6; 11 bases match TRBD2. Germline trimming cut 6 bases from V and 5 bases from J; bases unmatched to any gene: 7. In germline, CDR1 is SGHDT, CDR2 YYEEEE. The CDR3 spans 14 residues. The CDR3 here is CASNQGLAGHEQYF. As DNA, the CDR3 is TGTGCCAGCAATCAAGGACTAGCGGGCCACGAGCAGTACTTC.